This entry features one T cell receptor beta chain sequence. Its antigen is unknown. This CDR3 is built from 14 residues. Germline CDR1 is DFQATT and CDR2 is SNEGSKA (reference sequence). V gave up 1 base and J gave up 2 bases, with 12 bases separating them. Assembly of TCR beta libraries relied on iRepertoire HTBI primers together with Arm-PCR of CDR3 regions. One entry per CDR3 protein, called by TCRdb with MiXCR from the multiplex PCR reads. The table includes fewer than 650,000 distinct CDR3 sequences, about 15% detected once. Time point reported: newly diagnosed GD, antithyroid drugs for less than 3 months. After RNA was extracted from PBMCs, the TCR library was made from it. This sample is part of a study of regulatory T cells in long-lasting Graves disease. Study overall: Under 3 months of antithyroid drugs had been taken by newly diagnosed Graves' patients. Study-wide findings and caveats: Persistent Graves' patients had lower TCR diversity than newly diagnosed ones. Favored usage of TRBV28, TRBJ1-2 and TRBJ2-5 was recorded in persistent disease.

This sample also appeared in a second study, on T cells in Graves' hyperthyroidism and ophthalmopathy.

V is TRBV20-1 and J is TRBJ2-7; D is ambiguous. Sequencing was performed on peripheral blood mononuclear cells (PBMCs), taken at new diagnosis, from a patient treated with antithyroid drugs. This sequence was found in a woman under 40 with Graves disease. The CDR3 spells CSARVVGSAYEQYF. The CDR3 coding sequence is TGCAGTGCTAGAGTGGTCGGATCGGCCTACGAGCAGTACTTC.